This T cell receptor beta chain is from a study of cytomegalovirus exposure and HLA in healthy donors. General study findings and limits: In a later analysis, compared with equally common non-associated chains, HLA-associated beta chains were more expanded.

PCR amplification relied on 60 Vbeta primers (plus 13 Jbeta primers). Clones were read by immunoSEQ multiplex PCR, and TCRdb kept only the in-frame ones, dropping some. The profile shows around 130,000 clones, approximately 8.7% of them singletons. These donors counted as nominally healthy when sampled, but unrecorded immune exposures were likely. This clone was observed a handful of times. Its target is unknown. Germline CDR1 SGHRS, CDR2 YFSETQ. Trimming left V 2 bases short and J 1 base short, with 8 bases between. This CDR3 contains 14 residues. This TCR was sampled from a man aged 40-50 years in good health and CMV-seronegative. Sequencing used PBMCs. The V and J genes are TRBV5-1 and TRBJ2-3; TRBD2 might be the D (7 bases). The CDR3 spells CASSLGGGTDTQYF. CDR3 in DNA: TGCGCCAGCAGCTTAGGGGGGGGCACAGATACGCAGTATTTT.